Shown below are 24 T cell receptor beta chains from a single sample sequenced in a study of human T cells and chemical hapten exposure. Noted time point: patch test 1, 2 weeks after DPC sensitization. As to treatment: therapeutic diphenylcyclopropenone sensitization with weekly scalp DPC. Each CDR3 protein gets one entry after TCRdb re-called the RACE reads with MiXCR. The sample gives about 380,000 distinct CDR3 sequences, approximately 4.4% of which show up once; about 2.1% is in the top ten. The sample consisted of whole blood, taken in connection with sensitization to the hapten diphenylcyclopropenone (DPC). Receptor source: a woman in her forties or fifties with alopecia areata. Some clones in this sample may be carry-over from other donors' samples.

In this sample, this clonotype turned up many times. The chain recombines TRBV7-9 with TRBJ1-1; tentatively, D is TRBD1 (6 bases). The CDR3 runs 16 residues. The germline V and J ends were trimmed by 4 bases and 4 bases, with 19 bases remaining between them. Germline V CDR1 and CDR2: SEHNR, FQNEAQ (reference sequence). The CDR3 DNA follows: TGTGCCAGCAGCTCCAATCTAGGGGGGACGGGCACTGAAGCTTTCTTT. This gives the protein CASSSNLGGTGTEAFF.

This clonotype has ten or more counts. The chain is built from TRBV28 and TRBJ2-3; 7 nucleotides align to TRBD2. This CDR3 is built from 14 residues. The germline CDR1 and CDR2 sequences are MDHEN and SYDVKM. V gave up 7 bases and J gave up 1 base; unmatched junction bases: 5. The CDR3, as DNA: TGTGCCAGCAAAAAGCGGGGCCGCACAGATACGCAGTATTTT. Translated, it gives CASKKRGRTDTQYF.

Only a few counts were recorded for this clonotype. The chain carries TRBV7-9 and TRBJ2-6; 8 nucleotides match TRBD1. This CDR3 has 18 amino acids. The germline CDR1 and CDR2 sequences are SEHNR and FQNEAQ (reference sequence). The J segment lost 0 bases and the V segment lost 5 bases, leaving 9 bases of the junction unmatched. The CDR3 DNA reads as TGTGCCAGCAGCAACCCAGGGGGCATGACCTCTGGGGCCAACGTCCTGACTTTC. As protein: CASSNPGGMTSGANVLTF.

The table lists this clonotype with many counts. V and J are TRBV10-3 and TRBJ2-1; 8 nucleotides agree with TRBD2. CDR1 is ENHRY and CDR2 is SYGVKD in the germline V gene. Unmatched junction bases numbered 3, after V lost 3 bases and J lost 2 bases. There are 15 residues in the CDR3. CDR3 region: CAISDSGATYNEQFF. The CDR3, as DNA: TGTGCCATCAGTGATAGCGGGGCAACCTACAATGAGCAGTTCTTC.

This clonotype appeared many times. This sequence joins TRBV6-2 or TRBV6-3 and TRBJ2-1, with D unresolved. The CDR3 is 11 residues long. V gave up 6 bases and J gave up 10 bases, with 10 bases separating them. CDR1 is MNHEY and CDR2 is SVGEGT in the germline V gene. The CDR3 here is CASSQTKEQFF. For the CDR3, the DNA is TGTGCCAGCAGCCAAACAAAGGAGCAGTTCTTC.

J is TRBJ1-1 and V is TRBV2; D remains ambiguous. The CDR3 contains 13 residues. V was pared by 3 bases and J by 1 base, with 6 bases between. Germline CDR1 and CDR2: SNHLY and FYNNEI. The CDR3 protein is CASSESPNTEAFF. Written as DNA, the CDR3 is TGTGCCAGCAGTGAGTCCCCGAACACTGAAGCTTTCTTT.

The sample holds a few counts of this clonotype. The V and J genes are TRBV28 and TRBJ2-7; D is undetermined. This CDR3 comprises 11 residues. The V end lost 7 bases, the J end lost 7 bases, and 11 bases lay between the germline ends. Germline loops: CDR1 MDHEN, CDR2 SYDVKM. The CDR3 reads CASILEDEQYF. The CDR3 region has the DNA TGTGCCAGCATCCTAGAGGATGAGCAGTACTTC.

This clonotype was counted between two and nine times. The V and J genes are TRBV20-1 and TRBJ2-1; TRBD2 matches 13 bases. The germline V gene has CDR1 DFQATT and CDR2 SNEGSKA (reference sequence). The J segment lost 3 bases and the V segment lost 4 bases, leaving 6 bases of the junction unmatched. The CDR3 has 16 amino acids. This CDR3 is CSANSGTSGVYNEQFF. The CDR3 DNA reads as TGCAGTGCTAATTCCGGGACTAGCGGGGTCTACAATGAGCAGTTCTTC.

The V gene is TRBV9, the J gene TRBJ2-3; 7 bases align to TRBD1. The CDR3 covers 15 residues. CDR1 is SGDLS and CDR2 is YYNGEE in the germline V gene. The junction had 7 bases not matched to a gene; V was cut back by 3 bases and J by 3 bases. The CDR3 loop reads CASSAYRGTTDTQYF. CDR3 bases: TGTGCCAGCAGCGCGTACAGGGGAACGACAGATACGCAGTATTTT.

There are a few counts of this clonotype. This chain uses TRBV9 with TRBJ1-2; unclear D gene. Germline CDR1 reads SGDLS; CDR2 reads YYNGEE. This CDR3 comprises 13 residues. V lost 4 bases and J 6 bases, leaving 13 bases between the germline ends. The CDR3 DNA is TGTGCCAGCAGCCCAAACTCGGTCGATGGCTACACCTTC. It codes for CASSPNSVDGYTF.

This clonotype was recorded at least ten times. The chain links TRBV3-1 to TRBJ2-1, with unresolved D. V dropped 0 bases and J dropped 7 bases, with 13 bases sitting between them. The CDR3 runs 15 residues. Looked up from germline, CDR1 is LGHDT and CDR2 is YNNKEL (reference sequence). The CDR3 reads CASSQEWRRANEQFF. In DNA form, the CDR3 reads TGTGCCAGCAGCCAAGAGTGGCGGAGAGCGAATGAGCAGTTCTTC.

V and J are TRBV20-1 and TRBJ2-7, with 10 bases fitting TRBD2. Per germline, CDR1 DFQATT and CDR2 SNEGSKA (reference sequence). The V gene end was trimmed by 5 bases and the J gene end by 1 base; junction bases not matched to a gene: 5. The CDR3 length is 14 residues. CDR3 loop: CSAGSGRQSYEQYF. The CDR3 DNA reads as TGCAGTGCTGGTAGCGGGAGGCAATCCTACGAGCAGTACTTC.

This clonotype was picked up many times. One junction end does not reproduce the germline sequence, and a read error may be involved. The chain uses TRBV5-1 and TRBJ1-1; the D is unclear. This CDR3 is 13 amino acids long. Germline CDR1 reads SGHRS; CDR2 reads YFSETQ. For the CDR3, the DNA is TGTGCCAGCAGCCTAGACCTGAACACTGAAGCTTTCTTT. Translating gives CASSLDLNTEAFF.

This clonotype was recorded at least ten times. CDR3 coding DNA: TGTGCCAGCAGCCGGGACGGAGTGGAGACCCAGTACTTC. Its protein product is CASSRDGVETQYF. This chain connects TRBV11-3 to TRBJ2-5; D could derive from TRBD1 or TRBD2 (5 bases each). The CDR3 runs 13 residues. Trimming cost V 5 bases and J 5 bases, with 12 bases left between them. Germline loops: CDR1 SGHNT, CDR2 YENEEA.

This clonotype was seen repeatedly, ten times or more. The chain recombines TRBV5-1 with TRBJ1-4, with D possibly being TRBD1 (6 bases). The germline V gene encodes CDR1 SGHRS and CDR2 YFSETQ. The CDR3 sequence is 15 residues long. V was clipped by 0 bases and J by 2 bases, with 8 bases between them. The CDR3 nucleotides read TGCGCCAGCAGCTTGGGCGGACAGACTAATGAAAAACTGTTTTTT. This translates into CASSLGGQTNEKLFF.

The table lists this clonotype with many counts. The chain couples TRBV9 to TRBJ2-7; TRBD2 might be the D (5 bases). Deletions cut 4 bases from V and 4 bases from J, with 15 bases between. There are 14 residues in the CDR3. Germline loops: CDR1 SGDLS, CDR2 YYNGEE. CDR3 sequence (DNA): TGTGCCAGCAGCCCCGCGGACGGGGAATACGAGCAGTACTTC. Residues: CASSPADGEYEQYF.

Turning to this clonotype: This may come from a read error, since a much larger clone is one base off. The chain uses TRBV6-1 and TRBJ2-5; 7 bases are shared with TRBD2. Germline CDR1 MNHNS, CDR2 SASEGT. The trim removed 4 bases at V and 5 bases at J, leaving 13 bases unmatched. This CDR3 has 16 amino acids. CDR3 nucleotides: TGTGCCAGCAGTGGATCCACCGGGGGGTATAAGGAGACCCAGTACTTC. The encoded protein is CASSGSTGGYKETQYF.

This clonotype was observed at least ten times. V is TRBV5-1 and J is TRBJ1-1; possible D gene TRBD1, 5 bases. This CDR3 comprises 12 residues. Germline V gives CDR1 SGHRS, CDR2 YFSETQ. V was cut by 4 bases and J by 11 bases, with 15 bases left in between. Here the CDR3 reads CASSVTGSLAFF. The CDR3 DNA sequence: TGCGCCAGCAGCGTCACAGGTTCCCTCGCTTTCTTT.

There are a few counts of this clonotype. The V call is TRBV7-9, the J call TRBJ2-1, with D possibly matching TRBD2 (6 bases). Germline V gives CDR1 SEHNR, CDR2 FQNEAQ (reference sequence). The CDR3 is 16 residues long. Trimming shortened V by 4 bases and J by 6 bases, and 19 bases separated the two germline ends. Written as DNA, the CDR3 is TGTGCCAGCAGCTCGACCCACAAAGGAGGGATCAATGAGCAGTTCTTC. This gives the protein CASSSTHKGGINEQFF.

The chain links TRBV7-2 to TRBJ2-2; the D gene is possibly TRBD1 (6 bases). V lost 8 bases and J 7 bases, leaving 23 bases between the germline ends. The CDR3 loop spans 16 amino acids. Germline CDR1 reads SGHTA; CDR2 reads FQGNSA. The CDR3 protein is CASELTGTRGIGELFF. Written as DNA, the CDR3 is TGTGCCAGCGAGCTTACTGGTACCAGGGGAATCGGGGAGCTGTTTTTT.

The sample holds many counts of this clonotype. The rearrangement links TRBV20-1 to TRBJ2-7; perhaps TRBD2 as D (7 bases). Germline loops: CDR1 DFQATT, CDR2 SNEGSKA (reference sequence). The CDR3 extends over 13 amino acids. The V gene lost 5 bases and the J gene lost 4 bases, with 15 bases spanning the gap. CDR3 DNA sequence: TGCAGTGCTCCCCTGAGGGGGGGTTACGAGCAGTACTTC. Translation gives CSAPLRGGYEQYF.

This chain joins TRBV29-1 and TRBJ2-2; no firm D call. CDR3 size: 13 residues. Trimming shortened V by 4 bases and J by 0 bases, and 6 bases separated the two germline ends. Germline V gene data show CDR1 as SQVTM and CDR2 as ANQGSEA. The CDR3 sequence is CSVVVANTGELFF. The CDR3 coding sequence is TGCAGCGTTGTAGTCGCGAACACCGGGGAGCTGTTTTTT.

This clonotype appeared many times. V usage is TRBV6-5 and J usage is TRBJ2-7, with D possibly being TRBD1 (6 bases). CDR1 is MNHEY and CDR2 is SVGAGI in the germline V gene. CDR3 length equals 12 residues. V lost 7 bases, J lost 2 bases, and 9 bases lay in between. The CDR3 loop reads CASKNRAYEQYF. CDR3 nucleotides: TGTGCCAGCAAAAACAGGGCCTACGAGCAGTACTTC.

This clonotype was seen many times. This chain uses TRBV6-2 or TRBV6-3 with TRBJ2-1; 12 bases are a match to TRBD2. This CDR3 is built from 15 residues. Germline values: CDR1 MNHEY, CDR2 SVGEGT. J was trimmed by 10 bases and V by 2 bases; bases with no gene match: 6. The CDR3 here is CASSYLLAGGSEQFF. DNA of the CDR3: TGTGCCAGCAGTTACCTACTAGCGGGAGGATCCGAGCAGTTCTTC.